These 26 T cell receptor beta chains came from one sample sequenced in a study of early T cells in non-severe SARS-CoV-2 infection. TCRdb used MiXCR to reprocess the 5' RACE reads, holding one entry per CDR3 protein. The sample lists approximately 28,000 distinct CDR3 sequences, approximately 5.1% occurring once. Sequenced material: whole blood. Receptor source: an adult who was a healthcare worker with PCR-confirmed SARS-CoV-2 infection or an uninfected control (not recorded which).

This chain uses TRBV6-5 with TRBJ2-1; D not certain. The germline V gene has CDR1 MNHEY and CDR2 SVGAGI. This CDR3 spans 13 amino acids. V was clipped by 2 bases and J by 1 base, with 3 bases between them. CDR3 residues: CASSYASYNEQFF. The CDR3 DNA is TGTGCCAGCAGTTACGCGTCCTACAATGAGCAGTTCTTC.

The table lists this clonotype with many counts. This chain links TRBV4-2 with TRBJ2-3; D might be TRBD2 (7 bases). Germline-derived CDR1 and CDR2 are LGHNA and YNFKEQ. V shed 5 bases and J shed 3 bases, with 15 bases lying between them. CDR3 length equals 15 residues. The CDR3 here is CASSGGGAITDTQYF. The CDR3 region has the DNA TGTGCCAGCAGCGGGGGGGGCGCGATTACAGATACGCAGTATTTT.

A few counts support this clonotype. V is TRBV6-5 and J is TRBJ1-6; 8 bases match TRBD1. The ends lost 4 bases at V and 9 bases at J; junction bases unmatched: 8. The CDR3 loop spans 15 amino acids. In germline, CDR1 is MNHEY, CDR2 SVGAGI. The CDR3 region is CASSFQGARFSPLHF. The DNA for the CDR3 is TGTGCCAGCAGTTTTCAGGGGGCCAGATTTTCACCCCTCCACTTT.

CDR3 in amino acids: CASSPSGANSPLHF. The CDR3 region has the DNA TGTGCCAGCTCACCTTCGGGGGCTAATTCACCCCTCCACTTT. This chain links TRBV18 with TRBJ1-6; maybe TRBD1 (6 bases). The V end was cut by 3 bases, the J end by 6 bases, with 9 bases between. Germline V gene data show CDR1 as KGHSH and CDR2 as LQKENI. The CDR3 is made up of 14 amino acids.

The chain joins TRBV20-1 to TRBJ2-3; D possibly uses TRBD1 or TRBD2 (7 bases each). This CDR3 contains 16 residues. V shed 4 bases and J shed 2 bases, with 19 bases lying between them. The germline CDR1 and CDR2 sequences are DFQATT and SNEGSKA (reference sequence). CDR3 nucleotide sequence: TGCAGTGCTACCCCTTTCAGGGGGGGCGTCACAGATACGCAGTATTTT. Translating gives CSATPFRGGVTDTQYF.

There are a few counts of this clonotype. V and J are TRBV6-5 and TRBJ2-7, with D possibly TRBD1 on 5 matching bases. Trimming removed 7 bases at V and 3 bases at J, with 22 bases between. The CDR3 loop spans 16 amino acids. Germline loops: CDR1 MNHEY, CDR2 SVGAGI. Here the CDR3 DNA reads TGTGCCAGCAAAAAAGTTGGGCAGGGTATCGACTACGAGCAGTACTTC. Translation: CASKKVGQGIDYEQYF.

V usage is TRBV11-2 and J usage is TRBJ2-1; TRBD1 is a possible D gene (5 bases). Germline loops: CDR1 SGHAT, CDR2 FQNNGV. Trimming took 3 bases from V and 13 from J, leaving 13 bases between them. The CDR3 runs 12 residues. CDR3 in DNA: TGTGCCAGCAGCTTCATTGAAAGGGGCCAGTTCTTC. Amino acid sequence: CASSFIERGQFF. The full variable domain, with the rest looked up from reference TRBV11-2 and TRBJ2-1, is EAGVAQSPRYKIIEKRQSVAFWCNPISGHATLYWYQQILGQGPKLLIQFQNNGVVDDSQLPKDRFSAERLKGVDSTLKIQPAKLEDSAVYLCASSFIERGQFFGPGTRLTVL.

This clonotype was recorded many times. CDR3 DNA: TGTGCCAGCAGTTTGAGGCCCAGGGGGCTAGGCTACACCTTC. Amino acid sequence: CASSLRPRGLGYTF. V is TRBV27 and J is TRBJ1-2; the match to TRBD1 covers 8 bases. The CDR3 runs to 14 residues. In germline, CDR1 is MNHEY, CDR2 SMNVEV (reference sequence). V shed 3 bases, J shed 8 bases, and the junction held 8 bases outside the gene matches.

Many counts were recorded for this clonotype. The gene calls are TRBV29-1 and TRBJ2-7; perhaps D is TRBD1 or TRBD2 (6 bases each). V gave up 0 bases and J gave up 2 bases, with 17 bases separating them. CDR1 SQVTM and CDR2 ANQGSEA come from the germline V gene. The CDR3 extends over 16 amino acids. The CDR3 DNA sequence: TGCAGCGTTGAAGATCGGGTGACCCGGGGGCCCTACGAGCAGTACTTC. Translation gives CSVEDRVTRGPYEQYF.

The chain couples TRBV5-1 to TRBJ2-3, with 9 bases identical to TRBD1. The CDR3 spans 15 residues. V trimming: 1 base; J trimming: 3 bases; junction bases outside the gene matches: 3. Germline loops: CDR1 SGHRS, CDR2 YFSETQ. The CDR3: CASSLMGQGTDTQYF. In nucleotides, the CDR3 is TGCGCCAGCAGCTTGATGGGACAGGGAACAGATACGCAGTATTTT.

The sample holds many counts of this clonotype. CDR3 DNA sequence: TGTGCCAGCAGCATCTCATTCCGGGGGGGCAGCACCGGGGAGCTGTTTTTT. Encoded protein: CASSISFRGGSTGELFF. The V call is TRBV5-8, the J call TRBJ2-2, with 8 bases matching TRBD2. V lost 4 bases, J lost 4 bases, and 12 bases stayed unmatched. The length of the CDR3 is 17 residues. Germline CDR1 reads SGHTS; CDR2 reads YDEGEE.

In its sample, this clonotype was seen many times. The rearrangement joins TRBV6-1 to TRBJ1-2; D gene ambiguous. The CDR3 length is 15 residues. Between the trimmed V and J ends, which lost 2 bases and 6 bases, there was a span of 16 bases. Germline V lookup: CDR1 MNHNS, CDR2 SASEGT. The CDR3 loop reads CASSESAGKGDGYTF. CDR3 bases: TGTGCCAGCAGTGAATCCGCGGGGAAGGGCGATGGCTACACCTTC.

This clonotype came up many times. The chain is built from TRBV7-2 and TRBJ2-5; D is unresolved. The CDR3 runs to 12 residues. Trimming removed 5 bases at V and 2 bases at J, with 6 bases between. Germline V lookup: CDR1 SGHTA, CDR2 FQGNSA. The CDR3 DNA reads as TGTGCCAGCAGCCCCGGACAAGAGACCCAGTACTTC. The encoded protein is CASSPGQETQYF. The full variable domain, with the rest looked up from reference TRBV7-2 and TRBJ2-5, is GAGVSQSPSNKVTEKGKDVELRCDPISGHTALYWYRQSLGQGLEFLIYFQGNSAPDKSGLPSDRFSAERTGGSVSTLTIQRTQQEDSAVYLCASSPGQETQYFGPGTRLLVL.

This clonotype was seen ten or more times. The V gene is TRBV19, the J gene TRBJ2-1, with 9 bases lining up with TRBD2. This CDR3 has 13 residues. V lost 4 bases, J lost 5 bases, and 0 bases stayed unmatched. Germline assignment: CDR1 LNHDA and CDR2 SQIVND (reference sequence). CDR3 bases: TGTGCCAGTAGTAGCGGGGGGGACAATGAGCAGTTCTTC. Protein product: CASSSGGDNEQFF.

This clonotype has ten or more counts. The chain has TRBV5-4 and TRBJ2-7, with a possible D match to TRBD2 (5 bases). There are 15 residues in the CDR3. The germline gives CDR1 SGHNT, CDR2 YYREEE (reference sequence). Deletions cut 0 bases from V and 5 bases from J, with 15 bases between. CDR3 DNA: TGTGCCAGCAGCTTGGGCCCCAGGAGGCCCGACGAGCAGTACTTC. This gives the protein CASSLGPRRPDEQYF.

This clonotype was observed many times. DNA for the CDR3: TGTGCCATCGGTAGAGACTCTGGGGCCAACGTCCTGACTTTC. Encoded protein: CAIGRDSGANVLTF. V is TRBV10-3 and J is TRBJ2-6; D is unresolved. Trimming removed 8 bases from V and 0 bases from J, with 8 bases in between. Per germline, CDR1 ENHRY and CDR2 SYGVKD. The CDR3 length is 14 residues.

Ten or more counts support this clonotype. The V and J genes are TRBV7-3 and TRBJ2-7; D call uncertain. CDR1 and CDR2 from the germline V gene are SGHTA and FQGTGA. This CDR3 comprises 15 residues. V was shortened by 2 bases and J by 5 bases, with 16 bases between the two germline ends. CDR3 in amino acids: CASSLFDATVDEQYF. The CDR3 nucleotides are TGTGCCAGCAGCTTATTTGATGCAACAGTGGACGAGCAGTACTTC. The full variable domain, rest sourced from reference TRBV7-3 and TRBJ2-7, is GAGVSQTPSNKVTEKGKYVELRCDPISGHTALYWYRQSLGQGPEFLIYFQGTGAADDSGLPNDRFFAVRPEGSVSTLKIQRTERGDSAVYLCASSLFDATVDEQYFGPGTRLTVT.

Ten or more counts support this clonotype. Here the CDR3 DNA reads TGCGCCAGCAGCTTGGAACCAGGGGCGCTAGGCTACACCTTC. Residues: CASSLEPGALGYTF. This chain uses TRBV5-1 with TRBJ1-2; the D gene is possibly TRBD1 (6 bases). The CDR3 totals 14 residues. V shed 0 bases and J shed 8 bases, with 14 bases lying between them. Looked up from germline, CDR1 is SGHRS and CDR2 is YFSETQ.

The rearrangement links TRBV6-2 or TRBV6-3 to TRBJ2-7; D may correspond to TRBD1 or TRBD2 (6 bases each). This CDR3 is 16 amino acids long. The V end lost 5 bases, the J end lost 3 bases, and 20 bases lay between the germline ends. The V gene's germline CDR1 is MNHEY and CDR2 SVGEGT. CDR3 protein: CASSRGENRAYYEQYF. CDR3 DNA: TGTGCCAGCAGTAGGGGGGAAAACAGAGCGTACTACGAGCAGTACTTC.

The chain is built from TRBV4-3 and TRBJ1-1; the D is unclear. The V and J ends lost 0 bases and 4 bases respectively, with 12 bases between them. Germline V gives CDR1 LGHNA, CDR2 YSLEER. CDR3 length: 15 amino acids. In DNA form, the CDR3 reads TGCGCCAGCAGCCAAGATGGAGACCGGGCCACTGAAGCTTTCTTT. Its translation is CASSQDGDRATEAFF.

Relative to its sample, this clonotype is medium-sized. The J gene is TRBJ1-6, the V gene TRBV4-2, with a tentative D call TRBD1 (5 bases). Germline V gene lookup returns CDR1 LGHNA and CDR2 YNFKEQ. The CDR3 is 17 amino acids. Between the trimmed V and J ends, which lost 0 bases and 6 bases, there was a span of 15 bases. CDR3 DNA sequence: TGTGCCAGCAGCCAAGATCGTCGGCGAGGGACTAATTCACCCCTCCACTTT. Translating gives CASSQDRRRGTNSPLHF.

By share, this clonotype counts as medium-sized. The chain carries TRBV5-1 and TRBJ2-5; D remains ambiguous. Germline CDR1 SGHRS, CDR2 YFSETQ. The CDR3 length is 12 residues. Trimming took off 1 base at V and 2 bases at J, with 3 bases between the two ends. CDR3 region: CASSLRQETQYF. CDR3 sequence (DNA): TGCGCCAGCAGCTTGCGGCAAGAGACCCAGTACTTC.

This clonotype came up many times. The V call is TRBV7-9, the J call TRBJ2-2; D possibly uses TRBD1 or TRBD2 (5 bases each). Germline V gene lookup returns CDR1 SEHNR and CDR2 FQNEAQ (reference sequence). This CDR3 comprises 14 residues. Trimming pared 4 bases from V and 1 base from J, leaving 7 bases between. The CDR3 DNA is TGTGCCAGCAGCTGGGACGGGAACACCGGGGAGCTGTTTTTT. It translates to CASSWDGNTGELFF. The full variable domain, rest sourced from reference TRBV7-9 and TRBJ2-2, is DTGVSQNPRHKITKRGQNVTFRCDPISEHNRLYWYRQTLGQGPEFLTYFQNEAQLEKSRLLSDRFSAERPKGSFSTLEIQRTEQGDSAMYLCASSWDGNTGELFFGEGSRLTVL.

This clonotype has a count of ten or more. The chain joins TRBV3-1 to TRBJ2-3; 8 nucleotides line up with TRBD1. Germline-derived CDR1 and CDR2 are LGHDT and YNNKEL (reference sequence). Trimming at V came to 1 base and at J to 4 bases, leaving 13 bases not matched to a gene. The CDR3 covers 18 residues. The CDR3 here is CASSQVPPTGEWADTQYF. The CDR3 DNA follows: TGTGCCAGCAGCCAAGTCCCTCCGACAGGGGAATGGGCAGATACGCAGTATTTT.

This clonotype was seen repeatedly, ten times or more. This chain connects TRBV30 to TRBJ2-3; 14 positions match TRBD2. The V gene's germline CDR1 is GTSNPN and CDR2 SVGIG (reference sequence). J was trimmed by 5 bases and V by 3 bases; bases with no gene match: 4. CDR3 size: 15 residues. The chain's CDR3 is CAWRRGLAGGDTQYF. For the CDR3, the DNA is TGTGCCTGGAGAAGAGGACTAGCGGGGGGAGATACGCAGTATTTT.

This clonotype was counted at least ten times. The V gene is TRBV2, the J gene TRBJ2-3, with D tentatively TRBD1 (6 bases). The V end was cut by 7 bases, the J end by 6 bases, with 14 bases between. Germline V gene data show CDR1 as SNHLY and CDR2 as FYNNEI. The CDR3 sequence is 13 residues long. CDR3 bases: TGTGCCAGCACCCGAATGGGGGCGGATACGCAGTATTTT. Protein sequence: CASTRMGADTQYF. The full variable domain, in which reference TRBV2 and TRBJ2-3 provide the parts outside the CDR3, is EPEVTQTPSHQVTQMGQEVILRCVPISNHLYFYWYRQILGQKVEFLVSFYNNEISEKSEIFDDQFSVERPDGSNFTLKIRSTKLEDSAMYFCASTRMGADTQYFGPGTRLTVL.